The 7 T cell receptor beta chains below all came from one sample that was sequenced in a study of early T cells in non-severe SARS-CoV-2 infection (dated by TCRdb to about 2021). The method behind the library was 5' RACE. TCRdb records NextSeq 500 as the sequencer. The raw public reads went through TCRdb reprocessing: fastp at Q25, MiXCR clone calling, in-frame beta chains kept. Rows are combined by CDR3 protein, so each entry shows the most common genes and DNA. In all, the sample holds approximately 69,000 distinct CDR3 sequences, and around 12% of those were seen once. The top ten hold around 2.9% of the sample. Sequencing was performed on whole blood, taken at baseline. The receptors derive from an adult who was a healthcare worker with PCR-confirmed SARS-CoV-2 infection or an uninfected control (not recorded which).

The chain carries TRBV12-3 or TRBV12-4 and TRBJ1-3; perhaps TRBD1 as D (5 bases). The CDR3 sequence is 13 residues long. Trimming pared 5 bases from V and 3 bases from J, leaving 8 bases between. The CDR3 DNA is TGTGCCAGCAGTCGGGGACGTGGAAACACCATATATTTT. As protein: CASSRGRGNTIYF.

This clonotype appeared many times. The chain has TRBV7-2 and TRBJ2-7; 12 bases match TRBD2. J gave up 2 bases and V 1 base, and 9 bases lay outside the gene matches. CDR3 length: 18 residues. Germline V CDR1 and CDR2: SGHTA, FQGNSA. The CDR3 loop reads CASSLDAGLAGRPYEQYF. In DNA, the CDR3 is TGTGCCAGCAGCTTAGATGCGGGACTAGCGGGCCGACCCTACGAGCAGTACTTC.

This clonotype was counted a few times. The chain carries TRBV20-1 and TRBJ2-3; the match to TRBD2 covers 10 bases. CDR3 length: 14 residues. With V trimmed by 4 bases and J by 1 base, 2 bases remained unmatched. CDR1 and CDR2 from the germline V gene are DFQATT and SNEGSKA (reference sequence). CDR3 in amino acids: CSATLAGGTDTQYF. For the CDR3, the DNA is TGCAGTGCTACGCTAGCGGGGGGCACAGATACGCAGTATTTT.

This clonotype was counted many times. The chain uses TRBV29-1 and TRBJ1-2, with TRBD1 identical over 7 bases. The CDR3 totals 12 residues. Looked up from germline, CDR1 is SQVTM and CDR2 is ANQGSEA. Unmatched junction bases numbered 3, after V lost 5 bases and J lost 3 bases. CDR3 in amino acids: CSVLTGDYGYTF. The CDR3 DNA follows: TGCAGCGTTCTTACAGGGGACTATGGCTACACCTTC.

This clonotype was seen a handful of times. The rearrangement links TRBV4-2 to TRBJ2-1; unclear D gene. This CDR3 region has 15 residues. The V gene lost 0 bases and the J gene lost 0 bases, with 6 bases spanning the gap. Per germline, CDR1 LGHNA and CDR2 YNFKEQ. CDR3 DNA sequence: TGTGCCAGCAGCCAAGACAGAGACTCCTACAATGAGCAGTTCTTC. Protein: CASSQDRDSYNEQFF.

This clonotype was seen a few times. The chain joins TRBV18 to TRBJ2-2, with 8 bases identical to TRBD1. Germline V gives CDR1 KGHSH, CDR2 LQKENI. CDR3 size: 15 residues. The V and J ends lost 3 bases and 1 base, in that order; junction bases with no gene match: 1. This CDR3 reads CASSPGQGNTGELFF. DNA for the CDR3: TGTGCCAGCTCACCCGGACAGGGGAACACCGGGGAGCTGTTTTTT.

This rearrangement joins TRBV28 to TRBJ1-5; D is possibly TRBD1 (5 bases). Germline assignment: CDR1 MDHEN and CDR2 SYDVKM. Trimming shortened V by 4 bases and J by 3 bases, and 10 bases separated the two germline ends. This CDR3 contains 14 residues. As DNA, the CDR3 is TGTGCCAGCAGTTATGGGGGAGTCAATCAGCCCCAGCATTTT. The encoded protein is CASSYGGVNQPQHF.